A single sample gave rise to the 21 T cell receptor beta chains below, sequenced in a study of blood T cell repertoires in COVID-19. The assay was immunoSEQ multiplex PCR, and TCRdb's table has in-frame clones only and misses some. Seen here are 150,000 to 200,000 clones, around 84% observed once, and the top ten hold 3% to 3.5%. Sequencing was carried out using PBMCs or T cells enriched from blood (not recorded which). The receptor set was obtained from a woman aged 25-40 years who had been exposed to COVID-19.

The chain recombines TRBV6-5 with TRBJ1-2; D perhaps matches TRBD1 (5 bases). Germline loops: CDR1 MNHEY, CDR2 SVGAGI. The CDR3 length is 16 residues. The V and J ends lost 4 bases and 3 bases respectively, with 18 bases between them. This CDR3 is CASSSTRVGDYYGYTF. The DNA of the CDR3 is TGTGCCAGCAGTTCCACCAGGGTAGGCGATTACTATGGCTACACCTTC.

This rearrangement joins TRBV2 to TRBJ2-7; D remains ambiguous. CDR3 length equals 11 residues. V was trimmed by 8 bases and J by 6 bases, leaving 11 bases between them. CDR1 and CDR2 from the germline V gene are SNHLY and FYNNEI. The chain's CDR3 is CASHGAIEQYF. The CDR3 DNA reads TGTGCCAGCCATGGAGCCATCGAGCAGTACTTC.

This chain links TRBV12-3 or TRBV12-4 with TRBJ2-7; 8 bases match TRBD1. After removal of 6 bases from V and 3 bases from J, the junction contained 4 bases not matched to a gene. The length of the CDR3 is 13 residues. DNA for the CDR3: TGTGCCAGCAGCCGGACAGGGAGCTACGAGCAGTACTTC. It codes for CASSRTGSYEQYF.

The gene calls are TRBV3-1 (or the pseudogene TRBV3-2) and TRBJ1-5; weak D call: TRBD1 (5 bases). Trimming took off 0 bases at V and 7 bases at J, with 13 bases between the two ends. The CDR3 covers 15 residues. Germline values: CDR1 LGHDT, CDR2 YNNKEL (reference sequence). CDR3 residues: CASSQDRGAAQPQHF. The CDR3 nucleotides read TGTGCCAGCAGCCAAGATCGTGGGGCCGCGCAGCCCCAGCATTTT.

The genes are TRBV2 and TRBJ2-1, with 11 bases matching TRBD2. V shed 9 bases, J shed 4 bases, and the junction held 2 bases outside the gene matches. This CDR3 contains 13 residues. Germline loops: CDR1 SNHLY, CDR2 FYNNEI. CDR3 in amino acids: CASSGGAYNEQFF. The CDR3 DNA sequence: TGTGCCAGTAGCGGGGGGGCTTACAATGAGCAGTTCTTC.

The chain couples TRBV5-4 to TRBJ1-5; weak D call: TRBD1 (6 bases). This CDR3 comprises 13 residues. V was cut by 4 bases and J by 4 bases, with 9 bases left in between. Germline assignment: CDR1 SGHNT and CDR2 YYREEE (reference sequence). The CDR3 reads CASSQGLNQPQHF. The CDR3 DNA is TGTGCCAGCAGCCAGGGGCTAAATCAGCCCCAGCATTTT.

The sample holds a few counts of this clone. V and J are TRBV19 and TRBJ2-3; TRBD2 matches 13 bases. CDR3 size: 16 residues. The V segment lost 4 bases and the J segment 1 base; nucleotides outside the gene matches: 2. Germline loops: CDR1 LNHDA, CDR2 SQIVND (reference sequence). The CDR3 nucleotides read TGTGCCAGTAGTACTGGACTAGCGGGGGGCACAGATACGCAGTATTTT. Translating it yields CASSTGLAGGTDTQYF.

The V and J genes are TRBV25-1 and TRBJ2-2; 8 bases line up with TRBD2. The ends lost 2 bases at V and 1 base at J; junction bases unmatched: 3. Germline V gives CDR1 MGHDK, CDR2 SYGVNS. The CDR3 runs 16 residues. The CDR3 DNA reads TGTGCCAGCAGTGAAGAAAGCGGGGGGAACACCGGGGAGCTGTTTTTT. Protein: CASSEESGGNTGELFF.

This chain links TRBV6-4 with TRBJ2-1; 13 bases align to TRBD2. Germline-derived CDR1 and CDR2 are MRHNA and SNTAGT. The CDR3 extends over 14 amino acids. V lost 4 bases to trimming and J lost 9 bases; unmatched junction nucleotides: 3. In DNA form, the CDR3 reads TGTGCCAGCAGTGCGACTAGCGGGGGGAGTGAGCAGTTCTTC. The encoded protein is CASSATSGGSEQFF.

The gene calls are TRBV19 and TRBJ2-3; D might be TRBD2 (7 bases). Trimming stripped 7 bases from V and 6 bases from J, with 14 bases between. CDR1 LNHDA and CDR2 SQIVND come from the germline V gene (reference sequence). There are 13 residues in the CDR3. In DNA form, the CDR3 reads TGTGCCAGTAATGTAGGGGGGGAGGATACGCAGTATTTT. It is translated as CASNVGGEDTQYF.

This clone came up a few times. V usage is TRBV2 and J usage is TRBJ2-2, with no clear D. V lost 4 bases and J 4 bases, leaving 7 bases between the germline ends. From germline, CDR1 is SNHLY and CDR2 FYNNEI. The CDR3 spans 13 residues. In DNA form, the CDR3 reads TGTGCCAGCAGTGCGTCGGGCACCGGGGAGCTGTTTTTT. Its translation is CASSASGTGELFF.

This chain links TRBV7-9 with TRBJ1-5; tentatively, D is TRBD1 (5 bases). V was shortened by 5 bases and J by 8 bases, with 19 bases between the two germline ends. The CDR3 loop spans 15 amino acids. CDR1 SEHNR and CDR2 FQNEAQ come from the germline V gene (reference sequence). The CDR3, as DNA: TGTGCCAGCAGCCGGGGGAGAGGGTACGGGGAGCCCCAGCATTTT. Translated: CASSRGRGYGEPQHF.

The gene calls are TRBV5-4 and TRBJ2-5; TRBD1 matches at 9 bases. Unmatched junction bases numbered 18, after V lost 3 bases and J lost 9 bases. Per germline, CDR1 SGHNT and CDR2 YYREEE (reference sequence). CDR3 length equals 17 residues. The CDR3: CASSSPGFGTGPGAQYF. Here the CDR3 DNA reads TGTGCCAGCAGCTCCCCCGGGTTTGGGACAGGGCCTGGGGCCCAGTACTTC.

This chain joins TRBV3-1 (or the pseudogene TRBV3-2) and TRBJ1-1, with a tentative D call TRBD1 (6 bases). Germline V lookup: CDR1 LGHDT, CDR2 YNNKEL (reference sequence). V was pared by 2 bases and J by 10 bases, with 17 bases between. There are 14 residues in the CDR3. In nucleotides, the CDR3 is TGTGCCAGCAGCCAAAAAGGGCTTGACAGGCGAGCTTTCTTT. Its translation is CASSQKGLDRRAFF.

About this clone: Additional DNA sequences in this sample encode the identical CDR3. This chain links TRBV2 with TRBJ1-2; the D gene is possibly TRBD1 (5 bases). Germline values: CDR1 SNHLY, CDR2 FYNNEI. Trimming removed 0 bases at V and 6 bases at J, with 11 bases between. The CDR3 is 14 residues long. In nucleotides, the CDR3 is TGTGCCAGCAGTGAAGCGCGGCAGGGCAATGGCTACACCTTC. Translation gives CASSEARQGNGYTF.

This sequence joins TRBV10-3 and TRBJ2-2; 15 bases map to TRBD2. The germline gives CDR1 ENHRY, CDR2 SYGVKD. The CDR3 runs 18 residues. Trimming at V came to 5 bases and at J to 5 bases, leaving 9 bases not matched to a gene. The CDR3 nucleotides are TGTGCCATCAGTTTTGACGGGACTAGCGGGGGGAGAACCGGGGAGCTGTTTTTT. The encoded protein is CAISFDGTSGGRTGELFF.

The chain has TRBV7-9 and TRBJ2-1; TRBD2 aligns across 8 bases. Germline assignment: CDR1 SEHNR and CDR2 FQNEAQ (reference sequence). This CDR3 is built from 16 residues. Trimming removed 3 bases from V and 5 bases from J; junction bases left unmatched: 9. The CDR3 protein is CASSFPLAVLHNEQFF. The CDR3 bases are TGTGCCAGCAGCTTTCCACTAGCGGTGCTTCACAATGAGCAGTTCTTC.

V is TRBV10-3 and J is TRBJ1-1; D is unresolved. The CDR3 totals 13 residues. The germline V and J ends were trimmed by 11 bases and 4 bases, with 17 bases remaining between them. Germline V gene data show CDR1 as ENHRY and CDR2 as SYGVKD. The CDR3 sequence is CAVLSGGVTEAFF. Here the CDR3 DNA reads TGTGCCGTACTATCCGGAGGCGTCACTGAAGCTTTCTTT.

This clone was observed a single time. The sample holds other DNA sequences that translate to the same CDR3. The CDR3 loop is CASSPGQGYNEQFF. The CDR3 DNA sequence: TGTGCCAGCTCACCTGGACAGGGCTACAATGAGCAGTTCTTC. The J gene is TRBJ2-1, the V gene TRBV18; 8 nucleotides align to TRBD1. V was clipped by 3 bases and J by 3 bases; unmatched bases: 1. Germline V CDR1 and CDR2: KGHSH, LQKENI. The CDR3 runs to 14 residues.

This chain's CDR3 is CASSASGGGGTDTQYF. The CDR3 nucleotides read TGTGCCAGCAGCGCTAGCGGGGGGGGCGGGACAGATACGCAGTATTTT. The chain carries TRBV9 and TRBJ2-3, with 12 bases aligning to TRBD2. Germline V lookup: CDR1 SGDLS, CDR2 YYNGEE. J gave up 3 bases and V 3 bases, and 5 bases lay outside the gene matches. The CDR3 sequence is 16 residues long.

The rearrangement uses TRBV5-1 and TRBJ1-2; 10 positions match TRBD1. CDR3 size: 16 residues. V dropped 0 bases and J dropped 6; count of bases not matched to a gene: 8. Looked up from germline, CDR1 is SGHRS and CDR2 is YFSETQ. CDR3 DNA sequence: TGCGCCAGCAGCTTGGAAGTGACAGGGGGCCTAGATGGCTACACCTTC. Its protein is CASSLEVTGGLDGYTF.